This T cell receptor (beta chain) was captured in a study of T cell responses to AZD1222 COVID-19 vaccine. Using immunoSEQ multiplex PCR, the repertoire was profiled, and TCRdb retains in-frame clones only, with some absent. The sample includes about 140,000 clones, roughly nine tenths of them seen just once. Germline V lookup: CDR1 ENHRY, CDR2 SYGVKD. The CDR3 runs to 14 residues. The V gene lost 6 bases and the J gene lost 11 bases, with 17 bases spanning the gap. The starting material was peripheral blood, obtained 28 days after the second AZD1222 dose. This clonotype originated in an adult who received the AZD1222 COVID-19 vaccine. The J gene is TRBJ1-6, the V gene TRBV10-3; D might be TRBD1 (6 bases). CDR3 sequence: CAIRELRDNAPLHF. CDR3 bases: TGTGCCATCAGAGAACTCCGGGACAATGCACCCCTCCACTTT.